A selection of T cell receptor beta chains follows, all from one sample in a study of blood T cell repertoires in COVID-19. TCRdb keeps only in-frame clones here, not all; method: immunoSEQ multiplex PCR. The table records 30,000 to 40,000 clones, around 87% of them present only once. Sequencing was performed on peripheral blood. These receptors originate from a man in his 70s with acute or convalescent COVID-19. Each CDR3 is given with its conserved first and last residue. A D gene is named only where the DNA matches it firmly. A row's size may be missing; if present it is once, few, many or a size class.

d_call: .; cdr3_length: 15; v_call: TRBV4-2; clone_size: few; j_call: TRBJ1-5; cdr3_aa: CASSQGLVAQGPQHF; cdr3_nt: TGTGCCAGCAGCCAAGGATTAGTAGCACAGGGGCCCCAGCATTTT
d_call: TRBD1; cdr3_length: 13; v_call: TRBV29-1; clone_size: few; j_call: TRBJ1-1; cdr3_aa: CSEKQGGDTEAFF; cdr3_nt: TGCAGCGAGAAACAGGGGGGAGACACTGAAGCTTTCTTT
d_call: .; cdr3_length: 14; v_call: TRBV3-1/TRBV3-2; clone_size: .; j_call: TRBJ1-5; cdr3_aa: CASSPESLNQPQHF; cdr3_nt: TGTGCCAGCAGCCCTGAAAGCCTCAATCAGCCCCAGCATTTT
d_call: TRBD2; cdr3_length: 16; v_call: TRBV5-4; clone_size: .; j_call: TRBJ2-2; cdr3_aa: CASSPGLVGNTGELFF; cdr3_nt: TGTGCCAGCAGTCCGGGACTAGTGGGGAACACCGGGGAGCTGTTTTTT
d_call: .; cdr3_length: 15; v_call: TRBV5-8; clone_size: few; j_call: TRBJ1-5; cdr3_aa: CASSSGQNSNQPQHF; cdr3_nt: TGTGCCAGCAGCTCAGGACAGAATAGCAATCAGCCCCAGCATTTT
d_call: TRBD1; cdr3_length: 14; v_call: TRBV10-3; clone_size: .; j_call: TRBJ1-5; cdr3_aa: CATTPDRGNQPQHF; cdr3_nt: TGTGCCACAACCCCGGACAGGGGCAATCAGCCCCAGCATTTT
d_call: TRBD1; cdr3_length: 12; v_call: TRBV20-1; clone_size: .; j_call: TRBJ2-7; cdr3_aa: CSASWTGYEQYF; cdr3_nt: TGCAGTGCAAGTTGGACAGGCTACGAGCAGTACTTC
d_call: .; cdr3_length: 13; v_call: TRBV7-9; clone_size: few; j_call: TRBJ1-1; cdr3_aa: CASSLDMNTEAFF; cdr3_nt: TGTGCCAGCAGCTTAGATATGAACACTGAAGCTTTCTTT
d_call: TRBD1; cdr3_length: 15; v_call: TRBV24-1; clone_size: .; j_call: TRBJ2-7; cdr3_aa: CATSDPRDSSYEQYF; cdr3_nt: TGTGCCACCAGTGATCCCCGGGACAGCTCCTACGAGCAGTACTTC
d_call: .; cdr3_length: 14; v_call: TRBV19; clone_size: .; j_call: TRBJ1-1; cdr3_aa: CASSRIGGDAEAFF; cdr3_nt: TGTGCCAGTAGCAGGATAGGGGGGGATGCTGAAGCTTTCTTT
d_call: TRBD1; cdr3_length: 14; v_call: TRBV5-1; clone_size: .; j_call: TRBJ2-3; cdr3_aa: CASSWAETGDTQYF; cdr3_nt: TGCGCCAGCAGCTGGGCAGAGACAGGGGATACGCAGTATTTT
d_call: .; cdr3_length: 12; v_call: TRBV7-2; clone_size: .; j_call: TRBJ1-1; cdr3_aa: CASGQGFTEAFF; cdr3_nt: TGTGCCAGCGGTCAGGGGTTCACTGAAGCTTTCTTT
d_call: TRBD1; cdr3_length: 16; v_call: TRBV28; clone_size: .; j_call: TRBJ1-2; cdr3_aa: CASSLVGRGLSYGYTF; cdr3_nt: TGTGCCAGCAGTTTAGTAGGCAGGGGGCTAAGCTATGGCTACACCTTC
d_call: TRBD1; cdr3_length: 14; v_call: TRBV7-2; clone_size: .; j_call: TRBJ2-7; cdr3_aa: CASSLEGGPGEQYF; cdr3_nt: TGTGCCAGCAGCTTAGAAGGGGGCCCAGGCGAGCAGTACTTC
d_call: TRBD2; cdr3_length: 15; v_call: TRBV5-1; clone_size: .; j_call: TRBJ2-2; cdr3_aa: CASSKTAGVTGELFF; cdr3_nt: TGCGCCAGCAGCAAGACGGCGGGGGTCACCGGGGAGCTGTTTTTT
d_call: .; cdr3_length: 13; v_call: TRBV6-5; clone_size: .; j_call: TRBJ2-7; cdr3_aa: CANAERLSYEQYF; cdr3_nt: TGTGCCAACGCGGAAAGACTTTCCTACGAGCAGTACTTC
d_call: TRBD1; cdr3_length: 14; v_call: TRBV3-1/TRBV3-2; clone_size: .; j_call: TRBJ2-7; cdr3_aa: CASSGRDRASEQYF; cdr3_nt: TGTGCCAGCAGCGGCCGGGACAGGGCCAGCGAGCAGTACTTC